A selection of T cell receptor beta chains follows, all from one sample in a study of blood T cell repertoires in COVID-19. Sequencing was performed with immunoSEQ multiplex PCR; in TCRdb, only in-frame clones are kept and a portion is missing. This sample has roughly 110,000 clones; around 80% occur once, and the top ten carry around 14%. Sample: peripheral blood. These TCRs come from a woman aged 60-70 years with acute or convalescent COVID-19. Each CDR3 is given with its conserved first and last residue. The D gene is left open where the match is weak. The listing skips clone size in some rows; elsewhere it reads once, few, many or a size class.

CDR3 DNA	CDR3 protein	V gene	J gene	clone size	D gene
TGTGCCAGCTCAGCCTCCGGGACAGGGGGCAATCAGCCCCAGCATTTT	CASSASGTGGNQPQHF	TRBV18	TRBJ1-5	few	TRBD1
TGTGCCAGTAGGCGGGACAGGGGAAACACCATATATTTT	CASRRDRGNTIYF	TRBV19	TRBJ1-3	.	TRBD1
TGTGCTAGTGGTTTGACTAGGCGGGGAGAGACCCAGTACTTC	CASGLTRRGETQYF	TRBV12-5	TRBJ2-5	.	.
TGTGCCAGCAGCCAGGGGACAGGCTACACTGAAGCTTTCTTT	CASSQGTGYTEAFF	TRBV3-1/TRBV3-2	TRBJ1-1	.	TRBD1
TGTGCCAGCAGCCAAGAATTCCCGGGACAGGGGATCTCCTACGAGCAGTACTTC	CASSQEFPGQGISYEQYF	TRBV3-1/TRBV3-2	TRBJ2-7	.	TRBD1
TGTGCCAGCTCACCACTGGGACAGGGGGTCGGAAACACCATATATTTT	CASSPLGQGVGNTIYF	TRBV18	TRBJ1-3	.	TRBD1
TGTGCCAGCAGCACCACACATAGCGGGGACAATGAGCAGTTCTTC	CASSTTHSGDNEQFF	TRBV7-9	TRBJ2-1	.	TRBD2
TGCGCCAGCAGTGAGTCCCCCCCTAGAACTTACAATGAGCAGTTCTTC	CASSESPPRTYNEQFF	TRBV10-2	TRBJ2-1	few	.
TGTGCCAGCAGTTACCGGACAGATAGCAATCAGCCCCAGCATTTT	CASSYRTDSNQPQHF	TRBV6-5	TRBJ1-5	.	.
TGTGCCAGCAGACCCACAGGGGTTACGACTGAAGCTTTCTTT	CASRPTGVTTEAFF	TRBV6-5	TRBJ1-1	.	TRBD1
TGTGCCAGCACAAGGGGATGGGATGAAGCTTTCTTT	CASTRGWDEAFF	TRBV7-6	TRBJ1-1	.	.
TGTGCCAGCAGTGGGGGACTAGCGGGAGGCCCTATCGACGAGCAGTACTTC	CASSGGLAGGPIDEQYF	TRBV6-1	TRBJ2-7	.	TRBD2
TGTGCCAGCAGTTCCAGGTCTCTCGCTTTCTTT	CASSSRSLAFF	TRBV6-5	TRBJ1-1	.	.
TGTGCCAGCAGCTTAGCGCGGCAGGGGTTTAGAGAAAAACTGTTTTTT	CASSLARQGFREKLFF	TRBV7-9	TRBJ1-4	.	.
TGTGCCAGCAGTTATTTGACAGACAGGGGTGGCTACACCTTC	CASSYLTDRGGYTF	TRBV6-5	TRBJ1-2	.	TRBD1
TGTGCCAGCTCACCAGAACACGGGGGTCCCGAGCAGTACTTC	CASSPEHGGPEQYF	TRBV18	TRBJ2-7	.	.
TGTGCCAGCAGTGAATTACAGGCCCAGTTCTTC	CASSELQAQFF	TRBV6-1	TRBJ2-1	.	.
TGTGCCAGCAGTCTTACTAGCGGGAGTCGCAACGAGCAGTACTTC	CASSLTSGSRNEQYF	TRBV28	TRBJ2-7	.	TRBD2
TGCGCCAGCAGCACTCAGGGGGACGGGGAGCTGTTTTTT	CASSTQGDGELFF	TRBV5-1	TRBJ2-2	.	TRBD1
TGTGCCACCAGCAGAGAGCGCTCAACTGGAGGGGATGAGCAGTTCTTC	CATSRERSTGGDEQFF	TRBV15	TRBJ2-1	.	.
TGTGCCAGTAGTGTCGGACAGGGACCGAACTATGGCTACACCTTC	CASSVGQGPNYGYTF	TRBV19	TRBJ1-2	.	TRBD1
TGCGCCAGCAGACCGTCAGGGGGAACCTATAATTCACCCCTCCACTTT	CASRPSGGTYNSPLHF	TRBV5-1	TRBJ1-6	.	TRBD1
TGTGCCAGCAGTTTACTAGCGGGGTACAACAATGAGCAGTTCTTC	CASSLLAGYNNEQFF	TRBV2	TRBJ2-1	.	TRBD2
TGCGCCAGCAGCGGAGGGGGCGCGGGAACTGAAGCTTTCTTT	CASSGGGAGTEAFF	TRBV5-1	TRBJ1-1	once	TRBD1
TGTGCCAGCAGTTCCGGACAGGGTTCCATCTCTGGAAACACCATATATTTT	CASSSGQGSISGNTIYF	TRBV27	TRBJ1-3	.	TRBD1
TGTGCCAGCAGCCAAGTACAGGGGCGCCCCCTCAATCAGCCCCAGCATTTT	CASSQVQGRPLNQPQHF	TRBV4-2	TRBJ1-5	.	TRBD1